The present T cell receptor (beta chain) was sequenced within a study of blood T cells in healthy people across ages. Study results and limitations: Per million T cells, TCR beta diversity dropped roughly linearly as age increased. Long-lived donors had more naive CD4+ cells and higher diversity than aged donors.

Donors gave about 10 milliliters of peripheral blood apiece. Germline-derived CDR1 and CDR2 are MNHEY and SVGAGI. V was pared by 2 bases and J by 9 bases, with 4 bases of the junction left unmatched. The CDR3 sequence is 15 residues long. In regard to this clonotype: The target antigen is unknown.

Together with a sample-barcoded 5' primer, a J-beta primer mix was included in a second PCR lasting about 6 to 11 cycles. TCRdb independently ran MiXCR on the 5' RACE reads; one entry per CDR3 protein. Of roughly 860,000 distinct CDR3 sequences listed, 60% to 80% are singletons. This sequence joins TRBV6-5 and TRBJ1-6; 10 positions match TRBD1. The TCR sequence derives from a man aged 30-40 years in good health. What was sequenced was blood. CDR3 bases: TGTGCCAGCAGTTACACCGGGACAGGGGCTTCACCCCTCCACTTT. Protein sequence: CASSYTGTGASPLHF.